These 26 T cell receptor beta chains originate from one sample sequenced in a study of T cell responses to AZD1222 COVID-19 vaccine (dated by TCRdb to the early 2020s). To prepare the library, the immunoSEQ multiplex PCR assay was applied. TCRdb took over this immuneACCESS table, retaining in-frame rearrangements with V and J assigned. Such tables are incomplete; in checked studies, under half of the missing clones stem from an unresolved V gene, and the remainder is unexplained. This sample lists roughly 93,000 clones; roughly nine tenths were detected once. The ten largest clonotypes hold approximately 1.5% of the sample. The time point label of this sample denotes: baseline before first vaccination. Sequencing was performed on peripheral blood, taken on day 0 of AZD1222 vaccination. Receptor source: an adult in good health.

The chain employs TRBV18 and TRBJ2-3; D is unresolved. From germline, CDR1 is KGHSH and CDR2 LQKENI. The V gene lost 2 bases and the J gene lost 0 bases, with 12 bases spanning the gap. The CDR3 length is 16 residues. CDR3 sequence: CASSPLPTFSTDTQYF. CDR3 sequence (DNA): TGTGCCAGCTCACCATTGCCGACATTTAGCACAGATACGCAGTATTTT. The whole variable domain, remainder taken from reference TRBV18 and TRBJ2-3, is NAGVMQNPRHLVRRRGQEARLRCSPMKGHSHVYWYRQLPEEGLKFMVYLQKENIIDESGMPKERFSAEFPKEGPSILRIQQVVRGDSAAYFCASSPLPTFSTDTQYFGPGTRLTVL.

The rearrangement joins TRBV7-3 to TRBJ1-1, with D tentatively TRBD1 (6 bases). This CDR3 spans 14 amino acids. Trimming removed 5 bases at V and 8 bases at J, with 18 bases between. The V gene's germline CDR1 is SGHTA and CDR2 FQGTGA. CDR3 loop: CASSQLGPTGEAFF. CDR3 sequence (DNA): TGTGCCAGCAGCCAATTAGGTCCCACAGGGGAAGCTTTCTTT.

The CDR3 bases are TGTGCCAGCAGCACCAGCGGGGTGAACACCGGGGAGCTGTTTTTT. Translated: CASSTSGVNTGELFF. The chain is built from TRBV3-1 (or the pseudogene TRBV3-2) and TRBJ2-2, with 7 bases identical to TRBD2. The germline V gene encodes CDR1 LGHDT and CDR2 YNNKEL (reference sequence). The V gene end was trimmed by 5 bases and the J gene end by 1 base; junction bases not matched to a gene: 4. The CDR3 is 15 residues long.

There are a few counts of this clone. J is TRBJ1-5 and V is TRBV12-2. TRBV12-2 counts as a pseudogene. The CDR3 runs 13 residues. The CDR3 DNA reads as TGTGCAAGTCGCTTAGGAGGCAATCAGCCCCAGCATTTT. Its protein is CASRLGGNQPQHF.

The gene calls are TRBV5-8 and TRBJ2-5; no definite D call. The CDR3 is 13 residues long. The germline V and J ends were trimmed by 3 bases and 5 bases, with 11 bases remaining between them. CDR1 is SGHTS and CDR2 is YDEGEE in the germline V gene. The CDR3 DNA sequence: TGTGCCAGCAGCTCGATGGTTTGGGAGACCCAGTACTTC. This gives the protein CASSSMVWETQYF.

CDR3 in DNA: TGTGCCAGCAGCCATCACTCGACAGGGTTTGTGGGGGGATACACAGATACGCAGTATTTT. Protein sequence: CASSHHSTGFVGGYTDTQYF. This chain uses TRBV3-1 (or the pseudogene TRBV3-2) with TRBJ2-3, with a weak D call TRBD1 (7 bases). CDR1 is LGHDT and CDR2 is YNNKEL in the germline V gene (reference sequence). The ends were cut back, 3 bases at V and 2 bases at J, with 27 bases in the middle. The CDR3 spans 20 residues.

This clone was picked up one time. The chain combines TRBV24-1 with TRBJ1-2; 7 nucleotides agree with TRBD1. V was pared by 5 bases and J by 8 bases, with 7 bases of the junction left unmatched. There are 13 residues in the CDR3. Germline CDR1 is KGHDR and CDR2 is SFDVKD. DNA for the CDR3: TGTGCCACCAGTGCGAGGGGGCCATACGGCTACACCTTC. It codes for CATSARGPYGYTF.

This clone was observed once. This chain uses TRBV29-1 with TRBJ1-1, with D possibly TRBD1 on 5 matching bases. Germline V gene sequence: CDR1 SQVTM, CDR2 ANQGSEA. Trimming left V 5 bases short and J 2 bases short, with 15 bases between. The CDR3 is made up of 14 amino acids. The CDR3 protein is CSVSRSGTNTEAFF. The DNA of the CDR3 is TGCAGCGTTAGCAGATCGGGGACCAACACTGAAGCTTTCTTT.

The chain links TRBV20-1 to TRBJ1-4, with 10 bases matching TRBD1. Trimming removed 3 bases from V and 13 bases from J; junction bases left unmatched: 5. CDR1 and CDR2 from the germline V gene are DFQATT and SNEGSKA (reference sequence). This CDR3 is built from 12 residues. CDR3 loop: CSASGTGEGLFF. The CDR3 DNA reads TGCAGTGCTAGTGGGACAGGGGAGGGACTGTTTTTT.

This chain uses TRBV19 with TRBJ1-1; tentatively, D is TRBD1 (5 bases). In germline, CDR1 is LNHDA, CDR2 SQIVND (reference sequence). The ends were cut back, 5 bases at V and 8 bases at J, with 24 bases in the middle. This CDR3 comprises 16 residues. The DNA for the CDR3 is TGTGCCAGTAGTCCAACCAGTTCAGCGGAGCGGGGGGAAGCTTTCTTT. It specifies CASSPTSSAERGEAFF.

This clone was picked up one time. The chain employs TRBV9 and TRBJ1-4; possible D gene TRBD1, 6 bases. The V gene lost 4 bases and the J gene lost 2 bases, with 12 bases spanning the gap. The CDR3 covers 15 residues. Per the germline V gene, CDR1 is SGDLS and CDR2 is YYNGEE. CDR3 protein: CASSPRGSTNEKLFF. The CDR3 DNA is TGTGCCAGCAGCCCCAGGGGTTCGACTAATGAAAAACTGTTTTTT.

The chain carries TRBV9 and TRBJ1-3, with unresolved D. This CDR3 contains 16 residues. The ends were cut back, 4 bases at V and 0 bases at J, with 14 bases in the middle. CDR1 and CDR2 from the germline V gene are SGDLS and YYNGEE. CDR3 DNA sequence: TGTGCCAGCAGCACATCCCGGACGTCCTCTGGAAACACCATATATTTT. This translates into CASSTSRTSSGNTIYF.

The CDR3 sequence: CASSLASGDGSPLHF. For the CDR3, the DNA is TGTGCCAGCAGCTTAGCTTCTGGCGATGGCTCACCCCTCCACTTT. This sequence joins TRBV7-2 and TRBJ1-6; D uncertain. This CDR3 has 15 amino acids. Trimming shortened V by 0 bases and J by 10 bases, and 13 bases separated the two germline ends. From germline, CDR1 is SGHTA and CDR2 FQGNSA.

The chain carries TRBV6-5 and TRBJ1-4; D is perhaps TRBD1 (5 bases). Trimming took 6 bases from V and 7 from J, leaving 12 bases between them. Germline V gene sequence: CDR1 MNHEY, CDR2 SVGAGI. CDR3 length: 13 amino acids. The CDR3 DNA sequence: TGTGCCAGCAGCCCCGACAGTTTTGAAAAACTGTTTTTT. It encodes CASSPDSFEKLFF.

The chain carries TRBV18 and TRBJ1-6, with 8 bases lining up with TRBD1. From germline, CDR1 is KGHSH and CDR2 LQKENI. V lost 3 bases to trimming and J lost 8 bases; unmatched junction nucleotides: 3. The CDR3 totals 14 residues. In nucleotides, the CDR3 is TGTGCCAGCTCACCGGGACAGGCCCATTCACCCCTCCACTTT. Its translation is CASSPGQAHSPLHF.

The V call is TRBV4-1, the J call TRBJ2-1, with TRBD1 matching over 12 bases. The length of the CDR3 is 16 residues. V was pared by 5 bases and J by 8 bases, with 10 bases of the junction left unmatched. Per the germline V gene, CDR1 is MGHRA and CDR2 is YSYEKL. CDR3 protein: CASSSGTGGAPYEQFF. The CDR3, as DNA: TGCGCCAGCAGCAGCGGGACAGGGGGCGCCCCGTATGAGCAGTTCTTC.

The chain joins TRBV5-1 to TRBJ1-6, with D perhaps matching TRBD1 (6 bases). V was cut by 0 bases and J by 8 bases, with 21 bases left in between. The CDR3 contains 18 residues. Germline V gene sequence: CDR1 SGHRS, CDR2 YFSETQ. Here the CDR3 DNA reads TGCGCCAGCAGCTTGGCTGGGGGGCCCACCATCGTATATTCACCCCTCCACTTT. Its protein is CASSLAGGPTIVYSPLHF.

This sequence joins TRBV5-4 and TRBJ1-2; tentatively, D is TRBD1 (5 bases). The CDR3 is 13 residues long. Per germline, CDR1 SGHNT and CDR2 YYREEE (reference sequence). Trimming took off 4 bases at V and 5 bases at J, with 12 bases between the two ends. Here the CDR3 reads CASSPAGSYGYTF. CDR3 bases: TGTGCCAGCAGCCCGGCAGGGTCTTATGGCTACACCTTC.

This sequence joins TRBV12-3 or TRBV12-4 and TRBJ2-1, with 11 bases matching TRBD2. This CDR3 region has 13 residues. J was trimmed by 4 bases and V by 8 bases; bases with no gene match: 1. CDR3 loop: CASASGGYNEQFF. CDR3 nucleotides: TGTGCCAGCGCTAGCGGGGGGTACAATGAGCAGTTCTTC.

The chain has TRBV5-5 and TRBJ2-1; D gene uncertain. Germline V gives CDR1 SGHKS, CDR2 YYEKEE (reference sequence). Trimming took 0 bases from V and 7 from J, leaving 17 bases between them. This CDR3 spans 16 amino acids. CDR3: CASSLGPGPQENEQFF. CDR3 nucleotides: TGTGCCAGCAGCTTGGGGCCCGGCCCCCAGGAGAATGAGCAGTTCTTC.

The V call is TRBV20-1, the J call TRBJ2-3; the D is unclear. Germline lookup yields CDR1 DFQATT and CDR2 SNEGSKA (reference sequence). This CDR3 comprises 11 residues. CDR3 amino acids: CRADGPDTQYF. The CDR3, as DNA: TGCAGGGCCGACGGCCCAGATACGCAGTATTTT.

The table lists this clone with a count of one. The V and J genes are TRBV7-9 and TRBJ1-4; a possible D gene is TRBD1 (5 bases). The V and J ends lost 2 bases and 8 bases respectively, with 12 bases between them. Germline V gives CDR1 SEHNR, CDR2 FQNEAQ (reference sequence). The CDR3 covers 14 residues. In nucleotides, the CDR3 is TGTGCCAGCAGCTTAATCCAGGGAAGGGAAAAACTGTTTTTT. Translated: CASSLIQGREKLFF.

The J gene is TRBJ2-5, the V gene TRBV3-1 (or the pseudogene TRBV3-2); D is unclear. The CDR3 is made up of 14 amino acids. Per germline, CDR1 LGHDT and CDR2 YNNKEL (reference sequence). Deletions cut 1 base from V and 2 bases from J, with 8 bases between. CDR3 in DNA: TGTGCCAGCAGCCAAGGGCCGGCACAAGAGACCCAGTACTTC. This sequence encodes CASSQGPAQETQYF.

The chain has TRBV4-2 and TRBJ1-1; 7 bases agree with TRBD1. V lost 3 bases, J lost 0 bases, and 10 bases stayed unmatched. This CDR3 is 17 amino acids long. CDR1 and CDR2 from the germline V gene are LGHNA and YNFKEQ. CDR3 DNA sequence: TGTGCCAGCAGCCAGGATTCTAGACAGGGCCTGAACACTGAAGCTTTCTTT. This codes for CASSQDSRQGLNTEAFF.

The genes are TRBV30 and TRBJ2-5; no reliable D call. The CDR3 is 11 amino acids. Trimming shortened V by 1 base and J by 1 base, and 1 base separated the two germline ends. CDR1 is GTSNPN and CDR2 is SVGIG in the germline V gene (reference sequence). CDR3: CAWSAQETQYF. CDR3 coding DNA: TGTGCCTGGAGTGCCCAAGAGACCCAGTACTTC.

The chain is built from TRBV21-1 and TRBJ2-7; the D segment call TRBD1 is taken from the table without a DNA check. TRBV21-1 is classified as a pseudogene. This CDR3 has 12 residues. CDR3 bases: TGTGCCATCAGGACAGTTTCCTACGAGCAGTACTTC. Protein: CAIRTVSYEQYF.